This T cell receptor (beta chain) was sequenced for a study of T cells after yellow fever vaccination. Study as a whole: Low-cell-number fractions were prepared with SMART-Seq v4 Ultra Low Input. Overall study findings and caveats: Some clonotypes were seen in both the CD4 and the CD8 compartments. These made up a small share and likely arose from convergent recombination.

CDR3 length equals 16 residues. CDR1 and CDR2 from the germline V gene are SGHRS and YFSETQ. The trim removed 4 bases at V and 2 bases at J, leaving 6 bases unmatched. Template switching by 5'RACE produced TCR cDNA, adding a universal primer site and UMIs. One entry per CDR3 protein, called by TCRdb with MiXCR from the 5' RACE reads. The table lists 65,000 to 90,000 distinct CDR3 sequences, roughly 7.4% of them singletons, with 41% in the top ten. This clonotype was observed many times. The antigen remains unidentified. The sample was CD8+ T cells sorted from PBMCs, taken on the day of the yellow fever booster vaccination. This chain joins TRBV5-1 and TRBJ2-7; TRBD2 matches at 13 bases. The clonotype was recovered from a young man who received the YFV17D yellow fever vaccine. The CDR3 sequence: CASSPGLAGFAYEQYF. The CDR3, as DNA: TGCGCCAGCAGCCCGGGACTAGCGGGATTTGCCTACGAGCAGTACTTC.